This is a list of T cell receptor beta chains from one sample in a study of T cell repertoires in cytomegalovirus infection. No cognate antigen is known for these TCRs. TCRdb itself ran the reads through MiXCR, one entry per CDR3 protein. The table includes some 940,000 distinct CDR3 sequences, around 32% detected once. Sequencing was performed on cultured CD8+ T cells from PBMCs, taken from culture after CMV antigen stimulation. Every receptor here comes from a human donor in good health (CMV status not recorded). Some clones in this sample may be carry-over from other donors' samples. Each CDR3 is given with its conserved first and last residue. The order of the fields is V gene, D gene, J gene, clone size, CDR3 DNA, CDR3 protein. The D gene is left open where the match is weak. Part of the rows lack a size; the others show once, few, many or a class for expanded clones.

V gene: TRBV5-1; D gene: -; J gene: TRBJ2-1; clone size: -; CDR3 DNA: TGCGCCAGCACGCCCCTAGGACAAACCTCCTACAATGAGCAGTTCTTC; CDR3 protein: CASTPLGQTSYNEQFF
V gene: TRBV29-1; D gene: TRBD1; J gene: TRBJ2-5; clone size: few; CDR3 DNA: TGCAGCGTTGAAGGCCGGGACAGGTGGAGGAAGGGGGCAGAGACCCAGTACTTC; CDR3 protein: CSVEGRDRWRKGAETQYF
V gene: TRBV14; D gene: -; J gene: TRBJ1-1; clone size: -; CDR3 DNA: TGTGCCAGCAGCCAAGAGGGCGCTCTGCTTCGGGCTGGGGCTTTCTTT; CDR3 protein: CASSQEGALLRAGAFF
V gene: TRBV29-1; D gene: -; J gene: TRBJ2-5; clone size: -; CDR3 DNA: TGCAGCGTTGATAAACAGGGCAAGACCCAGTACTTC; CDR3 protein: CSVDKQGKTQYF
V gene: TRBV9; D gene: -; J gene: TRBJ2-1; clone size: few; CDR3 DNA: TGTGCCAGCAGCGTGTACAGCTCAAACAATGAGCAGTTCTTC; CDR3 protein: CASSVYSSNNEQFF
V gene: TRBV29-1; D gene: -; J gene: TRBJ1-2; clone size: -; CDR3 DNA: TGCAGCGTTCTGGACAGCGGAGGCTACACCTTC; CDR3 protein: CSVLDSGGYTF
V gene: TRBV7-2; D gene: -; J gene: TRBJ2-2; clone size: many; CDR3 DNA: TGTGCCAGCAGCTTAAATCGGCTGATAAACACCGGGGAGCTGTTTTTT; CDR3 protein: CASSLNRLINTGELFF
V gene: TRBV7-2; D gene: TRBD1; J gene: TRBJ2-1; clone size: many; CDR3 DNA: TGTGCCAGCAGCGCCGCCCGGGACAGAGACTACAATGAGCAGTTCTTC; CDR3 protein: CASSAARDRDYNEQFF
V gene: TRBV4-3; D gene: -; J gene: TRBJ1-6; clone size: -; CDR3 DNA: TGCGCCAGCAGCCAAGGTACAGACGGGAGTTCACCCCTCCACTTT; CDR3 protein: CASSQGTDGSSPLHF
V gene: TRBV7-9; D gene: -; J gene: TRBJ1-1; clone size: few; CDR3 DNA: TGTGCCAGCAGCTTTGGCAGACAGATGAACACTGAAGCTTTCTTT; CDR3 protein: CASSFGRQMNTEAFF
V gene: TRBV7-8; D gene: -; J gene: TRBJ2-1; clone size: many; CDR3 DNA: TGTGCCAGCAGACAACCCGGGGCCGGGCCGTTATTATACTACAATGAGCAGTTCTTC; CDR3 protein: CASRQPGAGPLLYYNEQFF
V gene: TRBV28; D gene: TRBD1; J gene: TRBJ1-2; clone size: few; CDR3 DNA: TGTGCCAGCAGCACGATTGACAGGGGTGGCTATGGCTACACCTTC; CDR3 protein: CASSTIDRGGYGYTF
V gene: TRBV7-8; D gene: -; J gene: TRBJ2-5; clone size: few; CDR3 DNA: TGTGCCAGCAGCTTAGATTCGGGGGAAGCGACCCAGTACTTC; CDR3 protein: CASSLDSGEATQYF
V gene: TRBV27; D gene: -; J gene: TRBJ2-1; clone size: -; CDR3 DNA: TGTGCCAGCAGTTTATTAAGGGGAGAGCAGTTCTTC; CDR3 protein: CASSLLRGEQFF
V gene: TRBV12-3/TRBV12-4; D gene: TRBD1; J gene: TRBJ1-1; clone size: many; CDR3 DNA: TGTGCCAGCAGTTTAGCTCTTGTGGGACAGGGAAACACTGAAGCTTTCTTT; CDR3 protein: CASSLALVGQGNTEAFF
V gene: TRBV20-1; D gene: -; J gene: TRBJ2-3; clone size: few; CDR3 DNA: TGCAGTGCTAACCTCGGCACAACCACAGATACGCAGTATTTT; CDR3 protein: CSANLGTTTDTQYF
V gene: TRBV20-1; D gene: -; J gene: TRBJ1-3; clone size: -; CDR3 DNA: TGCAGTGCTAGAGTCGGAAGAAGGGGAGATGGAAACACCATATATTTT; CDR3 protein: CSARVGRRGDGNTIYF
V gene: TRBV4-1; D gene: -; J gene: TRBJ2-5; clone size: -; CDR3 DNA: TGCGCCAGCAGCCAAATATTAGCAAAGACCCAGTACTTC; CDR3 protein: CASSQILAKTQYF
V gene: TRBV19; D gene: -; J gene: TRBJ1-5; clone size: few; CDR3 DNA: TGTGCCAGTACCCTCCCGGGGGCTGGCAATCAGCCCCAGCATTTT; CDR3 protein: CASTLPGAGNQPQHF
V gene: TRBV7-3; D gene: -; J gene: TRBJ1-4; clone size: few; CDR3 DNA: TGTGCCAGCAGCTTCGGAGCTACTTATGAAAAACTGTTTTTT; CDR3 protein: CASSFGATYEKLFF